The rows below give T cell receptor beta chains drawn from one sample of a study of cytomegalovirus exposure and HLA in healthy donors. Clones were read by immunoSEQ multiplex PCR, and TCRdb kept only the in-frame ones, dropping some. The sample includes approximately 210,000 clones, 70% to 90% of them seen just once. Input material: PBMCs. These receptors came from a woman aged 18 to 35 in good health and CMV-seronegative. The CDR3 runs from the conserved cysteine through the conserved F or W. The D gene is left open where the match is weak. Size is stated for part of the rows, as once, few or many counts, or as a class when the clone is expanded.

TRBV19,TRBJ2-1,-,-,CASSTGTPWNEQFF,TGTGCCAGTAGTACCGGGACACCTTGGAATGAGCAGTTCTTC
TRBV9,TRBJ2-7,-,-,CASSVSPAGAYEQYF,TGTGCCAGCAGCGTATCACCCGCGGGCGCCTACGAGCAGTACTTC
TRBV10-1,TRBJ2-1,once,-,CASSESIQGRYEQFF,TGCGCCAGCAGTGAGTCGATCCAGGGGCGGTATGAGCAGTTCTTC
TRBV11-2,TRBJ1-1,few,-,CASSLALGTEAFF,TGTGCCAGCAGCTTAGCCCTCGGCACTGAAGCTTTCTTT
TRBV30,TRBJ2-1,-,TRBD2,CAWSVGTSNIEQFF,TGTGCCTGGAGCGTCGGGACTAGCAATATTGAGCAGTTCTTC
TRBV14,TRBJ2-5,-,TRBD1,CASSLKTGAEETQYF,TGTGCCAGCAGCCTTAAGACAGGGGCAGAAGAGACCCAGTACTTC
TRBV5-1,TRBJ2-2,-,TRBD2,CASSLGLAGVDTGELFF,TGCGCCAGCAGCTTGGGACTAGCGGGGGTAGACACCGGGGAGCTGTTTTTT
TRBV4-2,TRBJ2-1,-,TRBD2,CASSQGLAGGNEQFF,TGTGCCAGCAGCCAAGGCCTAGCGGGCGGCAATGAGCAGTTCTTC
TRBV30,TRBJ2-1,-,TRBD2,CAWTPGLARWGERVEQFF,TGTGCCTGGACGCCGGGACTAGCTCGTTGGGGGGAAAGAGTCGAGCAGTTCTTC
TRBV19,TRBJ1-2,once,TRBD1,CASRGQGDHHNGYTF,TGTGCCAGTAGGGGACAGGGGGACCATCATAATGGCTACACCTTC
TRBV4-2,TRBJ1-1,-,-,CASSQELGQLNTEAFF,TGTGCCAGCAGCCAAGAGCTTGGACAGTTAAACACTGAAGCTTTCTTT
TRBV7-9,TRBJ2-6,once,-,CASMNPFGSGANVLTF,TGTGCCAGCATGAACCCTTTCGGCTCTGGGGCCAACGTCCTGACTTTC
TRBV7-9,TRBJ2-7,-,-,CASSRFKDSYEQYF,TGTGCCAGCAGCCGGTTTAAAGACTCCTACGAGCAGTACTTC
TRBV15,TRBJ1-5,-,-,CATSREVTENQPQHF,TGTGCCACCAGCAGAGAGGTAACAGAGAATCAGCCCCAGCATTTT
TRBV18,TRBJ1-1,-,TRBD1,CASSPVGQGRLGEAFF,TGTGCCAGCTCCCCCGTGGGACAGGGGCGTCTAGGTGAAGCTTTCTTT
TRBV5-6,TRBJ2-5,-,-,CASSFGLTGNQETQYF,TGTGCCAGCAGCTTCGGTCTAACAGGGAATCAAGAGACCCAGTACTTC
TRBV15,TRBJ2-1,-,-,CATSKPGAVNEQFF,TGTGCCACCAGCAAGCCGGGAGCGGTCAATGAGCAGTTCTTC
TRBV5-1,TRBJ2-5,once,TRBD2,CASSSGLAGALRAETQYF,TGCGCCAGCAGCTCCGGACTAGCGGGAGCGTTAAGGGCAGAGACCCAGTACTTC
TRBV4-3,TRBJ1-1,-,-,CASSQDRPGGNTEAFF,TGCGCCAGCAGCCAAGATCGTCCCGGGGGGAACACTGAAGCTTTCTTT
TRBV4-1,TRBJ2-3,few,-,CASSVPGRTFTDTQYF,TGCGCCAGCAGCGTTCCGGGCCGGACTTTCACAGATACGCAGTATTTT
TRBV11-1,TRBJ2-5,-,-,CASSSGQTQETQYF,TGTGCCAGCAGCTCCGGACAAACACAAGAGACCCAGTACTTC
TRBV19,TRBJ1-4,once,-,CASRTSVAGDEKLFF,TGTGCCAGTAGGACCTCGGTGGCGGGGGATGAAAAACTGTTTTTT
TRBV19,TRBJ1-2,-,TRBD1,CASSQGEYYGYTF,TGTGCCAGTTCCCAGGGGGAGTACTATGGCTACACCTTC
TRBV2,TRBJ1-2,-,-,CASSGQAFYGYTF,TGTGCCAGCAGTGGACAGGCTTTCTATGGCTACACCTTC
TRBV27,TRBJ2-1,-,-,CASSPPGILYNEQFF,TGTGCCAGCAGTCCGCCGGGGATCCTTTACAATGAGCAGTTCTTC
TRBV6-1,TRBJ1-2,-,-,CASSEAFPRNYGYTF,TGTGCCAGCAGTGAAGCGTTCCCCAGGAACTATGGCTACACCTTC
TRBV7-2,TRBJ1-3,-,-,CASSLGRMGSGNTIYF,TGTGCCAGCAGCTTAGGGAGAATGGGCTCTGGAAACACCATATATTTT
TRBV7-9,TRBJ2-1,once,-,CASSWGLASDEQFF,TGTGCCAGCAGCTGGGGACTGGCTAGCGATGAGCAGTTCTTC
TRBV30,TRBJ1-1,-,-,CAWSRGIPPYTEAFF,TGTGCCTGGAGCAGGGGAATACCGCCGTACACTGAAGCTTTCTTT
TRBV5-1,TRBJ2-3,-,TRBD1,CASSVGTGGYTDTQYF,TGCGCCAGCAGCGTTGGGACAGGGGGGTATACAGATACGCAGTATTTT
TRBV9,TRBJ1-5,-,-,CASSVAPYSNQPQHF,TGTGCCAGCAGCGTAGCCCCTTATAGCAATCAGCCCCAGCATTTT
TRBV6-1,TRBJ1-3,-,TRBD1,CASSRTGQAGNTIYF,TGTGCCAGCAGTCGGACAGGTCAAGCTGGAAACACCATATATTTT
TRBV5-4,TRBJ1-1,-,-,CASSVAQGTEAFF,TGTGCCAGCAGCGTAGCACAGGGCACTGAAGCTTTCTTT
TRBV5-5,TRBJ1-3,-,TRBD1,CASSFDRGFGNTIYF,TGTGCCAGCAGCTTCGACAGGGGGTTCGGAAACACCATATATTTT
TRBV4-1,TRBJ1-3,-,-,CASSREGSSGNTIYF,TGCGCCAGCAGCCGGGAGGGAAGCTCTGGAAACACCATATATTTT
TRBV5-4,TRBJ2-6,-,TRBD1,CASSLVTGVAPGANVLTF,TGTGCCAGCAGCTTGGTCACAGGGGTGGCCCCTGGGGCCAACGTCCTGACTTTC
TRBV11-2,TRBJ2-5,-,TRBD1,CASKLQGADETQYF,TGTGCCAGCAAGCTGCAGGGGGCGGATGAGACCCAGTACTTC
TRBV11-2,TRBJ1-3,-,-,CASSSTGQGRRNTIYF,TGTGCCAGCAGCTCAACGGGTCAGGGGCGCAGAAACACCATATATTTT
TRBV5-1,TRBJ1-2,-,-,CASSLGTLSNPNYGYTF,TGCGCCAGCAGCTTGGGTACTCTTTCTAATCCCAACTATGGCTACACCTTC
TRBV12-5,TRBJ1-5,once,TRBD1,CASGFHLQGAGGSQPQHF,TGTGCTAGTGGTTTTCACCTTCAGGGGGCGGGGGGGAGTCAGCCCCAGCATTTT
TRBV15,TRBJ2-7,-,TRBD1,CATSRIWTGDRYEQYF,TGTGCCACCAGCAGAATTTGGACAGGGGATCGCTACGAGCAGTACTTC
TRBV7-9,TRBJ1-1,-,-,CGIGENTEAFF,TGTGGAATAGGGGAGAACACTGAAGCTTTCTTT
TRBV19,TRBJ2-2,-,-,CASKGGVPAGELFF,TGTGCCAGTAAAGGTGGTGTCCCAGCGGGGGAGCTGTTTTTT
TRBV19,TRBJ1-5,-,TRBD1,CASSQSVGQGGYSNQPQHF,TGTGCCAGTAGCCAGAGTGTTGGACAGGGCGGATATAGCAATCAGCCCCAGCATTTT
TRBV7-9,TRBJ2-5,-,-,CASSLGGPGTQYF,TGTGCCAGCAGCTTAGGAGGTCCCGGAACCCAGTACTTC
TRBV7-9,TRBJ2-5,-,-,CASSYDPAEVQETQYF,TGTGCCAGCAGCTACGACCCAGCGGAGGTTCAAGAGACCCAGTACTTC
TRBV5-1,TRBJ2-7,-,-,CASSLYTQDFPYEQYF,TGCGCCAGCAGCTTATATACCCAGGATTTTCCCTACGAGCAGTACTTC
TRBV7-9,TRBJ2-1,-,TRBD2,CASYGGSSYNEQFF,TGTGCCAGCTACGGCGGGAGCTCCTACAATGAGCAGTTCTTC
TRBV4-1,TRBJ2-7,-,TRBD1,CASSLGRGFEQYF,TGCGCCAGCAGCCTCGGCAGGGGGTTCGAGCAGTACTTC
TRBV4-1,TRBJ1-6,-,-,CASSRLTGRYSPLHF,TGCGCCAGCAGCCGATTAACAGGGAGATATTCACCCCTCCACTTT
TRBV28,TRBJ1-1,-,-,CASSRGNTEAFF,TGTGCCAGCAGTCGGGGGAACACTGAAGCTTTCTTT
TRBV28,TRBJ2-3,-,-,CASRTAGAGTDTQYF,TGTGCCAGCAGAACCGCGGGGGCAGGAACAGATACGCAGTATTTT